This T cell receptor (beta chain) is drawn from a study of T cells in localized non-small cell lung cancer (TCRdb year 2020). Background for the entire study: T cell repertoires of 200 to 250 early-stage NSCLC patients were analyzed, with tumors being compared against uninvolved tumor-adjacent lungs. The cohort comprised approximately 240 treatment-naïve NSCLC patients with resected, localized lung tumors. NSCLC patients had a mean age of roughly 66 years, and approximately 140 were male and 107 female. What the authors observed across the whole study: Because the study design was exploratory, TCR variables were selected using unadjusted p-values without false-discovery rate correction. Longer overall survival was associated with higher blood T cell density, whereas shorter survival was associated with higher adjacent-lung clonality. Because multi-region sequencing of the tumors was not done, intratumor heterogeneity could not be ruled out. Uninvolved tumor-adjacent lung showed the highest T cell clonality, higher than tumor, which suggests more focused antigenic responses in the adjacent lung. A median of approximately 55 of the top 100 tumor clones were detected in paired uninvolved adjacent lung, and 28 of these tumor clones were also found among the top 100 clones of the paired uninvolved adjacent lung.

A remark on this clone: This receptor's antigen is unknown. No clone much larger than this one lies a single base away; base qualities are absent.

The immunoSEQ Assay was used to sequence TCR beta CDR3 regions from DNA. Per the source publication's procedure: T cell density was computed as TCR beta template counts normalized to usable DNA estimated by amplifying housekeeping genes. The preseqR package was used to estimate richness by extrapolating to 400,000 templates for PBMC samples and to 120,000 templates for tissue samples. Clonality was defined as one minus Pielou's evenness. Differential abundance testing on productive amino-acid clonotypes, with a minimum total count of 5 and an alpha of 0.1, was used to identify tissue-enriched TCRs. Repertoire overlap between compartments was quantified with the Jaccard Index and Morisita Overlap Index. GLIPH grouped TCR beta CDR3s together with public tetramer-defined viral CDR3s, and a viral motif had to include at least three viral sequences and show V-gene enrichment. Held by TCRdb, this immuneACCESS table contains in-frame sequences only and omits some clones. Under half of the omission traces to an unresolved V gene where checked; the cause of the rest is unknown. Clone size and V and J calls were adopted from that table, with D and trimming inferred from the DNA. This sample lists 1,500 to 2,000 clones; about 22% were detected once. The ten largest make up more than 7% of the sample.

At diagnosis, peripheral blood, uninvolved tumor-adjacent lung and tumor were collected and stored as a combination of fresh-frozen and FFPE material. The germline V gene provides CDR1 SQVTM and CDR2 ANQGSEA. Deletion took 5 bases off V and 7 bases off J, with a span of 14 bases between the germline ends. The CDR3 runs 13 amino acids, cysteine and phenylalanine included. CDR3 DNA only is kept here, 39 bases in frame from base 1. The material sequenced was lung tumor tissue, taken before any cancer treatment. This receptor was obtained from a woman aged 40-75 years with stage I lung adenocarcinoma. The receptor chain draws on TRBV29-1 and TRBJ1-4; a tentative D call is TRBD1 (5 bases match). This receptor has the CDR3 CSVRRDRSEKLFF. The DNA reads TGCAGCGTTCGGCGGGACCGCTCTGAAAAACTGTTTTTT. The full variable domain, with segments outside the CDR3 supplied by the reference TRBV29-1 and TRBJ1-4 proteins, appears as SAVISQKPSRDICQRGTSLTIQCQVDSQVTMMFWYRQQPGQSLTLIATANQGSEATYESGFVIDKFPISRPNLTFSTLTVSNMSPEDSSIYLCSVRRDRSEKLFFGSGTQLSVL.